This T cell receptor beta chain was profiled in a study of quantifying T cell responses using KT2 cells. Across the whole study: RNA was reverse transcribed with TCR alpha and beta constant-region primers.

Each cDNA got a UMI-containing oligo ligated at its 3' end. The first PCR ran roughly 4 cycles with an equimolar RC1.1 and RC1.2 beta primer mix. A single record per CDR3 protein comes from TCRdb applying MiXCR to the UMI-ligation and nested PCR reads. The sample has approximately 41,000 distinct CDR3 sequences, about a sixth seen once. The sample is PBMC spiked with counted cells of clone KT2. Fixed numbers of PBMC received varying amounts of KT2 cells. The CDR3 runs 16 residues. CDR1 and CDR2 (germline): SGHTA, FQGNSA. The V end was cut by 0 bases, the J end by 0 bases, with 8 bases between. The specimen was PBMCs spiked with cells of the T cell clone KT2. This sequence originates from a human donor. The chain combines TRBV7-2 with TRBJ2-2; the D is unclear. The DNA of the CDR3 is TGTGCCAGCAGCTTAGCAAAGGTTTCGAACACCGGGGAGCTGTTTTTT. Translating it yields CASSLAKVSNTGELFF.